The TCR beta chain described here comes from a study of blood T cell repertoires in COVID-19. Clones were read by immunoSEQ multiplex PCR, and TCRdb kept only the in-frame ones, dropping some. Among around 440,000 clones listed, about 91% were seen once. The germline V gene has CDR1 GTSNPN and CDR2 SVGIG (reference sequence). Unmatched junction bases numbered 8, after V lost 0 bases and J lost 6 bases. The CDR3 consists of 15 residues. V gene TRBV30 combines with J gene TRBJ1-1, with TRBD1 matching over 9 bases. The sequence derives from a woman aged 45-65 years with COVID-19, enrolled during active disease. Source material: peripheral blood. Here the CDR3 DNA reads TGTGCCTGGAGTGTCGTGGGACAGGGCCCGCCTGAAGCTTTCTTT. It encodes CAWSVVGQGPPEAFF.